This T cell receptor beta chain was sequenced during a study of T cells expressing NK-cell markers. Study information: It was from sorted CD3+CD56+NKG2C+, CD3+CD56+NKG2C- and CD3+CD56-NKG2C+ T cells that TCR beta repertoires came. Whole-study results and caveats: These clonotypes also led the CD3+CD56-NKG2C+ fraction in a few donors. HCMV specificity of the expanded NKG2C+ T cell clones stayed unclear.

The CDR3 loop spans 14 amino acids. Germline V gene lookup returns CDR1 GTSNPN and CDR2 SVGIG (reference sequence). Remarks on this clonotype: Its antigen is still unknown.

For TCR beta, cDNA was produced by 5'RACE template switching with UMIs. Each CDR3 protein gets one entry in TCRdb, which reprocessed the 5' RACE reads and gives no DNA. The sample has under 500,000 distinct CDR3 sequences; the top ten hold 7.3%. The genes are TRBV30 and TRBJ1-1; without DNA, the TCRdb call of TRBD1 cannot be checked. The source is a woman between 18 and 70 years old in good health. The sequenced sample was blood T cells: a sorted CD56 or NKG2C T cell subset, CD4+ or CD8+ T cells, or bulk PBMC T cells (not recorded which). CDR3 residues: CARNPPTGNTEAFF.